These 15 T cell receptor beta chains were all obtained from the same sample, sequenced in a study of identical twins. TCRdb passed the 5' RACE reads through MiXCR, listing each CDR3 protein once. The table records approximately 1.8 million distinct CDR3 sequences, about 32% of them present only once. Sequencing input: cord blood. Receptors were obtained from a newborn girl in good health.

The table lists this clonotype with many counts. The chain joins TRBV5-1 to TRBJ2-7; 7 nucleotides line up with TRBD1. V was pared by 1 base and J by 5 bases, with 6 bases of the junction left unmatched. The CDR3 contains 14 residues. CDR1 and CDR2 (germline): SGHRS, YFSETQ. The CDR3 DNA reads as TGCGCCAGCAGCTTGAGGGGGCGCGAGCACGAGCAGTACTTC. Protein sequence: CASSLRGREHEQYF.

This chain uses TRBV20-1 with TRBJ2-3; tentative D call: TRBD2 (6 bases). CDR1 is DFQATT, CDR2 SNEGSKA, per germline (reference sequence). The CDR3 runs 13 residues. The V end lost 3 bases, the J end lost 10 bases, and 17 bases lay between the germline ends. CDR3 loop: CSASRTILEAQYF. In nucleotides, the CDR3 is TGCAGTGCTAGTCGGACTATCCTGGAGGCGCAGTATTTT.

This clonotype has just a few counts. The gene calls are TRBV5-1 and TRBJ1-5, with 10 bases that match TRBD1. Germline trimming cut 3 bases from V and 7 bases from J; bases unmatched to any gene: 16. The CDR3 runs 18 residues. Germline lookup yields CDR1 SGHRS and CDR2 YFSETQ. CDR3 nucleotide sequence: TGCGCCAGCAGCTGGTCGATCTCTAGGGACAGGGGAGAACAGCCCCAGCATTTT. Its protein product is CASSWSISRDRGEQPQHF.

V is TRBV6-5 and J is TRBJ1-2; maybe TRBD1 (5 bases). CDR1 is MNHEY, CDR2 SVGAGI, per germline. V gave up 0 bases and J gave up 8 bases, with 13 bases separating them. There are 14 residues in the CDR3. As DNA, the CDR3 is TGTGCCAGCAGTTACTCTAACAGCCAGGGCGGCTACACCTTC. Translating gives CASSYSNSQGGYTF.

V gene TRBV7-9 combines with J gene TRBJ2-5; 7 bases agree with TRBD2. Gene TRBJ2-4 matches the end of the DNA better, so the J call may be wrong. CDR1 SEHNR and CDR2 FQNEAQ come from the germline V gene (reference sequence). The length of the CDR3 is 15 residues. The CDR3 sequence is CASSLSGVLKNIQYF. The CDR3 nucleotides read TGTGCCAGCAGCTTAAGCGGGGTGCTCAAAAACATTCAGTACTTC.

This clonotype was seen only a few times. V and J are TRBV9 and TRBJ1-1, with unresolved D. The CDR3 is 15 amino acids. CDR1 SGDLS and CDR2 YYNGEE come from the germline V gene. V dropped 0 bases and J dropped 0 bases, with 9 bases sitting between them. CDR3 region: CASSVVWPMNTEAFF. The CDR3 DNA reads as TGTGCCAGCAGCGTAGTATGGCCCATGAACACTGAAGCTTTCTTT.

This clonotype was counted a few times. The chain joins TRBV12-3 or TRBV12-4 to TRBJ2-3, with D maybe TRBD2 (6 bases). The CDR3 has 14 amino acids. V lost 7 bases, J lost 1 base, and 12 bases lay in between. The CDR3 spells CASNPLAGTDTQYF. Written as DNA, the CDR3 is TGTGCCAGCAACCCCTTAGCGGGCACAGATACGCAGTATTTT.

This clonotype was counted at least ten times. The chain joins TRBV5-1 to TRBJ2-1; 7 bases are a match to TRBD1. The ends lost 4 bases at V and 2 bases at J; junction bases unmatched: 6. Germline V gives CDR1 SGHRS, CDR2 YFSETQ. The length of the CDR3 is 15 residues. In nucleotides, the CDR3 is TGCGCCAGCAGCCCTGGTAGGGGGCCCTACAATGAGCAGTTCTTC. It codes for CASSPGRGPYNEQFF.

This clonotype has just one count. The chain couples TRBV10-3 to TRBJ1-1, with D possibly matching TRBD1 (6 bases). The CDR3 has 15 residues. V lost 6 bases and J lost 0, with 14 bases in between. The germline gives CDR1 ENHRY, CDR2 SYGVKD. The CDR3 nucleotides are TGTGCCATCAGCCACGAACAGGGAATGAACACTGAAGCTTTCTTT. Its translation is CAISHEQGMNTEAFF.

As for this clonotype: Germline and junction disagree at one end, which may indicate a read error. This chain uses TRBV7-6 with TRBJ1-6; D remains ambiguous. The CDR3 has 16 amino acids. Looked up from germline, CDR1 is SGHVS and CDR2 is FNYEAQ. CDR3 DNA: TGTGCCAGTAGCTTAGTTGCCCATTATCGAAATTCACCCCTCCACTTT. Protein product: CASSLVAHYRNSPLHF.

There are many counts of this clonotype. The chain links TRBV29-1 to TRBJ2-7; weak D call: TRBD1 (6 bases). The CDR3 has 12 amino acids. Germline V gives CDR1 SQVTM, CDR2 ANQGSEA. Trimming left V 4 bases short and J 5 bases short, with 12 bases between. CDR3 region: CSVGQGNNEQYF. Written as DNA, the CDR3 is TGCAGCGTTGGGCAGGGGAACAACGAGCAGTACTTC.

This chain links TRBV7-2 with TRBJ1-5, with D perhaps matching TRBD1 (5 bases). This CDR3 comprises 15 residues. Germline V CDR1 and CDR2: SGHTA, FQGNSA. The V gene lost 2 bases and the J gene lost 3 bases, with 11 bases spanning the gap. The CDR3 sequence: CASSLFQGVNQPQHF. For the CDR3, the DNA is TGTGCCAGCAGCTTATTTCAGGGAGTCAATCAGCCCCAGCATTTT.

This clonotype was counted at least ten times. This chain connects TRBV10-3 to TRBJ2-7, with D perhaps matching TRBD1 or TRBD2 (5 bases each). The CDR3 totals 14 residues. With 3 bases removed from V and 3 bases from J, the gap between germline ends came to 12 bases. CDR1 is ENHRY and CDR2 is SYGVKD in the germline V gene. The CDR3 bases are TGTGCCATCAGTGAACCTACAGGAGGCTACGAGCAGTACTTC. Translated, it gives CAISEPTGGYEQYF.

The rearrangement joins TRBV7-9 to TRBJ2-7, with D unclear. The CDR3 totals 13 residues. The ends were cut back, 1 base at V and 8 bases at J, with 12 bases in the middle. From germline, CDR1 is SEHNR and CDR2 FQNEAQ (reference sequence). Here the CDR3 reads CASSLDRVGKQYF. In DNA form, the CDR3 reads TGTGCCAGCAGCTTAGATAGGGTCGGTAAGCAGTACTTC.

This clonotype has just one count. The rearrangement links TRBV4-1 to TRBJ1-1, with 9 bases matching TRBD1. Germline V gene lookup returns CDR1 MGHRA and CDR2 YSYEKL. The CDR3 extends over 13 amino acids. Losses at the gene ends were 3 bases for V and 8 bases for J; bases not matched to a gene: 4. In DNA, the CDR3 is TGCGCCAGCAGCCAGAGGGACAGGGTAGAAGCTTTCTTT. This sequence encodes CASSQRDRVEAFF.